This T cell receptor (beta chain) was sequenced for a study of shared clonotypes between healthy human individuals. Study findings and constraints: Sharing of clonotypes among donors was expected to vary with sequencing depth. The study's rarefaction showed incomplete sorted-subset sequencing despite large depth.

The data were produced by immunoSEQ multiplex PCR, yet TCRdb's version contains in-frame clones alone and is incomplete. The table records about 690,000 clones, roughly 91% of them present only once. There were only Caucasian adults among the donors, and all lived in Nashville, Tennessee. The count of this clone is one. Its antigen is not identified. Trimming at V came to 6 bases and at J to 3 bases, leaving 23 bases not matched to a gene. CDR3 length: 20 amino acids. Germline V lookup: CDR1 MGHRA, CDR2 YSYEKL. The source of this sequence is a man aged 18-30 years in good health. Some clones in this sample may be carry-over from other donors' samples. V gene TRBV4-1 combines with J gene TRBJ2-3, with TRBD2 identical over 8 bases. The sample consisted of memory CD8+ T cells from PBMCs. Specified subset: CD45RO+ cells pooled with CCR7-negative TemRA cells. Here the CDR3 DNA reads TGCGCCAGCAGATCTATATATGGGGCCCGGTTAGCGGGATCGACAGATACGCAGTATTTT. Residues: CASRSIYGARLAGSTDTQYF.